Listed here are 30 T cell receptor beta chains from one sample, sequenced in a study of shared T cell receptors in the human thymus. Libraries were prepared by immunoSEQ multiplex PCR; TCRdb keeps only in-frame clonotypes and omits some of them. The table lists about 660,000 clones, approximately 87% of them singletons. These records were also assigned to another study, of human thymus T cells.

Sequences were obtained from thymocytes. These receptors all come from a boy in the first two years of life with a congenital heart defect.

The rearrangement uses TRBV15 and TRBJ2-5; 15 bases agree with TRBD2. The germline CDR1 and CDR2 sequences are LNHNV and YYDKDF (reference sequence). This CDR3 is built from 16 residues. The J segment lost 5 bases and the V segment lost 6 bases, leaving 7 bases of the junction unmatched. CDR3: CATRSGLAGGGETQYF. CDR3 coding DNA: TGTGCCACCAGGTCGGGACTAGCGGGAGGAGGGGAGACCCAGTACTTC.

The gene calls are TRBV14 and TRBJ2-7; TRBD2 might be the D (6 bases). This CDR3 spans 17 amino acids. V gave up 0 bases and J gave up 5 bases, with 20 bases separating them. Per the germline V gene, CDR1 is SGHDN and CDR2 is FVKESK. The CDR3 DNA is TGTGCCAGCAGCCAAGAGGAGCCCCCAGGGAGGAGCCACGAGCAGTACTTC. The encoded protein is CASSQEEPPGRSHEQYF.

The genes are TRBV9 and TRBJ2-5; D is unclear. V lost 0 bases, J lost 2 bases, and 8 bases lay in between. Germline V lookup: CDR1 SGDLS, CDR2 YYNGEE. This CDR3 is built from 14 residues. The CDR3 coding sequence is TGTGCCAGCAGCGTAGGTCAGTGGCAAGAGACCCAGTACTTC. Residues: CASSVGQWQETQYF.

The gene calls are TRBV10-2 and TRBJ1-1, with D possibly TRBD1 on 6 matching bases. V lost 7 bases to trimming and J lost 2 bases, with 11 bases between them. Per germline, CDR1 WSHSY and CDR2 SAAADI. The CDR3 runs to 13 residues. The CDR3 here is CASNTGKNTEAFF. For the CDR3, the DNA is TGCGCCAGCAACACAGGGAAAAACACTGAAGCTTTCTTT.

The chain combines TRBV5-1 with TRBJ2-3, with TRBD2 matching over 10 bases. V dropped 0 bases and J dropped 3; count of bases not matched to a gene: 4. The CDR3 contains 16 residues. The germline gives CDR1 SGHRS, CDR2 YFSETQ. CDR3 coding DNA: TGCGCCAGCAGCTTGGAGCGGGAGGGCGCGACAGATACGCAGTATTTT. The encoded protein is CASSLEREGATDTQYF.

In DNA form, the CDR3 reads TGTGCCAGCAGCTTGACGGACACTGAAGCTTTCTTT. It yields the protein CASSLTDTEAFF. V is TRBV5-4 and J is TRBJ1-1; no firm D call. Germline assignment: CDR1 SGHNT and CDR2 YYREEE (reference sequence). This CDR3 contains 12 residues. V dropped 1 base and J dropped 3 bases, with 4 bases sitting between them.

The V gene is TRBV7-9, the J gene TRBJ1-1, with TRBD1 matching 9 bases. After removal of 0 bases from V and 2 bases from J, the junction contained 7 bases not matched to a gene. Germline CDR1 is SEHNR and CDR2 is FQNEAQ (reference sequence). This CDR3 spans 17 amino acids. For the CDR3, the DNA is TGTGCCAGCAGCTTAGCCCAGGGACAGGGAGACAACACTGAAGCTTTCTTT. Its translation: CASSLAQGQGDNTEAFF. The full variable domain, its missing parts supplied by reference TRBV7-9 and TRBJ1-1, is DTGVSQNPRHKITKRGQNVTFRCDPISEHNRLYWYRQTLGQGPEFLTYFQNEAQLEKSRLLSDRFSAERPKGSFSTLEIQRTEQGDSAMYLCASSLAQGQGDNTEAFFGQGTRLTVV.

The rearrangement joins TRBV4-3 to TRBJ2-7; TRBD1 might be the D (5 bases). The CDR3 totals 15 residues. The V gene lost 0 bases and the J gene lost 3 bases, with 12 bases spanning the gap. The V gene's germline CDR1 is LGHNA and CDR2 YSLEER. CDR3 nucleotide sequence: TGCGCCAGCAGCCAAGATGCAGGGTCGGTCTACGAGCAGTACTTC. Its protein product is CASSQDAGSVYEQYF.

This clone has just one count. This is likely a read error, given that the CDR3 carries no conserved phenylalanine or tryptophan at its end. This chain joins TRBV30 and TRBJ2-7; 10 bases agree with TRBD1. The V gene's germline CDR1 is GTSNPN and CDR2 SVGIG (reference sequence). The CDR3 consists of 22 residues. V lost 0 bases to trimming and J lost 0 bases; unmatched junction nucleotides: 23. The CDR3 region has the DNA TGTGCCTGGAGTGTTTCGAACACCCCCCGGGACAGGGGTGCTACCTTCTCCTACGAGCAGTACTCC. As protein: CAWSVSNTPRDRGATFSYEQYS.

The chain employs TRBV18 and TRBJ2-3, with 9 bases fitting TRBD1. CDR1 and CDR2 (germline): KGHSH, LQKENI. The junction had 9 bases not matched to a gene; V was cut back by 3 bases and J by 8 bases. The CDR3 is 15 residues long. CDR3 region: CASSPAGQGIVTQYF. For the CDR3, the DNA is TGTGCCAGCTCACCGGCGGGACAGGGCATTGTTACGCAGTATTTT.

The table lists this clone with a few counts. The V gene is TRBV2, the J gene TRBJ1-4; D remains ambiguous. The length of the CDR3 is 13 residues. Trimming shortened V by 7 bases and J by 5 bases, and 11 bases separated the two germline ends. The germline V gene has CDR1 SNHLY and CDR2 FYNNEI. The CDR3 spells CASIEQFNEKLFF. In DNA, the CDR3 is TGTGCCAGCATCGAACAATTCAATGAAAAACTGTTTTTT.

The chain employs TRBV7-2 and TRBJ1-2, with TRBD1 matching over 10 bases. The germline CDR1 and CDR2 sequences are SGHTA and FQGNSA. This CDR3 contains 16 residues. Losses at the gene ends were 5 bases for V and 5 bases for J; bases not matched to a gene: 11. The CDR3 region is CASSPGDRGRIYGYTF. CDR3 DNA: TGTGCCAGCAGCCCCGGAGACAGGGGGCGGATTTATGGCTACACCTTC. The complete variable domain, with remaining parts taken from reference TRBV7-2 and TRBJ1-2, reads GAGVSQSPSNKVTEKGKDVELRCDPISGHTALYWYRQSLGQGLEFLIYFQGNSAPDKSGLPSDRFSAERTGGSVSTLTIQRTQQEDSAVYLCASSPGDRGRIYGYTFGSGTRLTVV.

CDR3 coding DNA: TGTGCCAGCAGCCCCCCCCCGAGGGATGAGACCCAGTACTTC. Protein sequence: CASSPPPRDETQYF. The chain couples TRBV7-9 to TRBJ2-5, with D possibly matching TRBD2 (5 bases). The CDR3 consists of 14 residues. Deletions cut 5 bases from V and 5 bases from J, with 15 bases between. Germline values: CDR1 SEHNR, CDR2 FQNEAQ (reference sequence).

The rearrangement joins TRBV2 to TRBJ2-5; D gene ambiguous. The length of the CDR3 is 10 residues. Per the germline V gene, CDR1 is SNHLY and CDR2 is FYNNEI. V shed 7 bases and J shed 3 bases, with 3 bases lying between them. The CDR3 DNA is TGTGCCAGCACCGAAGAGACCCAGTACTTC. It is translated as CASTEETQYF.

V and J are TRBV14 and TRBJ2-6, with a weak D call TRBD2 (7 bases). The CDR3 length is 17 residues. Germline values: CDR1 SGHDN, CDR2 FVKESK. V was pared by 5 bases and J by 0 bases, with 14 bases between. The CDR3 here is CASSDGGGGSGANVLTF. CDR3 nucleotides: TGTGCCAGCAGCGACGGGGGCGGGGGCTCTGGGGCCAACGTCCTGACTTTC.

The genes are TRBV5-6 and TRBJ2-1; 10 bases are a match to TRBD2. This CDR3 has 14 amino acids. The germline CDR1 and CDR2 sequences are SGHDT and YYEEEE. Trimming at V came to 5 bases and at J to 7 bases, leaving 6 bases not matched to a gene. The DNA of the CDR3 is TGTGCCAGCAGTACCGGGACTAGCGCTAATGAGCAGTTCTTC. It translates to CASSTGTSANEQFF. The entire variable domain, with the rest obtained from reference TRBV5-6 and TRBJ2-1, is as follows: DAGVTQSPTHLIKTRGQQVTLRCSPKSGHDTVSWYQQALGQGPQFIFQYYEEEERQRGNFPDRFSGHQFPNYSSELNVNALLLGDSALYLCASSTGTSANEQFFGPGTRLTVL.

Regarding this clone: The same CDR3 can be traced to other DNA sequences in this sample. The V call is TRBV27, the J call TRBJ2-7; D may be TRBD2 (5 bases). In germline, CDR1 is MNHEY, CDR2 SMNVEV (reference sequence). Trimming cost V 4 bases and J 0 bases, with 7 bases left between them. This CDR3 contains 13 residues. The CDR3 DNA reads TGTGCCAGCAGTTGGAGGAGCTCCTACGAGCAGTACTTC. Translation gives CASSWRSSYEQYF.

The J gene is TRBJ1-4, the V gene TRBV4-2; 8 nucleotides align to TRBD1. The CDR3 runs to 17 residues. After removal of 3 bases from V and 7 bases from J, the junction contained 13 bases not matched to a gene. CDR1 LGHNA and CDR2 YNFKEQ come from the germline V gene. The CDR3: CASSHVNRGMGTEKLFF. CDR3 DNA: TGTGCCAGCAGCCACGTCAACAGGGGGATGGGCACTGAAAAACTGTTTTTT.

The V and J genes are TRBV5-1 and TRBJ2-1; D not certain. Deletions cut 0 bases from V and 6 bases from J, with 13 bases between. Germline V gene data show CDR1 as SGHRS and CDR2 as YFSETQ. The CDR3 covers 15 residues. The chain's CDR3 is CASSLVPAQRNEQFF. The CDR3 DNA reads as TGCGCCAGCAGCTTGGTTCCGGCCCAGCGCAATGAGCAGTTCTTC.

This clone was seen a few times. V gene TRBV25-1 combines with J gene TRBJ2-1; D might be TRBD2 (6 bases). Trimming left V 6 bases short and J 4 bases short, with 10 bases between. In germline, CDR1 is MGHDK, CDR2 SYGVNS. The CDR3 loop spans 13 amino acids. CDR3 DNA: TGTGCCAGCAGCATGACTAGTTACAATGAGCAGTTCTTC. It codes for CASSMTSYNEQFF. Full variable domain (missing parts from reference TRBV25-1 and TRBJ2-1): EADIYQTPRYLVIGTGKKITLECSQTMGHDKMYWYQQDPGMELHLIHYSYGVNSTEKGDLSSESTVSRIRTEHFPLTLESARPSHTSQYLCASSMTSYNEQFFGPGTRLTVL.

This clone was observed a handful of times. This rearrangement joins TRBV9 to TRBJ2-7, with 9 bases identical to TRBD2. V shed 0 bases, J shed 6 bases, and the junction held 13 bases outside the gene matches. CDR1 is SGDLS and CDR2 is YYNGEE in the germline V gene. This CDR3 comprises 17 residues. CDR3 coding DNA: TGTGCCAGCAGCGTAGATGGTGTGGCGGGAGGGACGGTCGAGCAGTACTTC. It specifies CASSVDGVAGGTVEQYF.

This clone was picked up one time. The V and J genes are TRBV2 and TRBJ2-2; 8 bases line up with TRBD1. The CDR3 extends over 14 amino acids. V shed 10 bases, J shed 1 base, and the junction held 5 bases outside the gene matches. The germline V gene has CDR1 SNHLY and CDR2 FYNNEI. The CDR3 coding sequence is TGTGCCATGGCCGGGACAGGGAACACCGGGGAGCTGTTTTTT. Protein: CAMAGTGNTGELFF.

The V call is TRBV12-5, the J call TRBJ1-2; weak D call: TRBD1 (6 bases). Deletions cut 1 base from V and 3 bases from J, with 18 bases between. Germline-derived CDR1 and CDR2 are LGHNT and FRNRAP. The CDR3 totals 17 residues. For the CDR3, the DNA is TGTGCTAGTGGTTTGGGCGTCGGGGGGCGCAAGTACTATGGCTACACCTTC. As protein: CASGLGVGGRKYYGYTF. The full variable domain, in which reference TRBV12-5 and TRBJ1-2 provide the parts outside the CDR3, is DARVTQTPRHKVTEMGQEVTMRCQPILGHNTVFWYRQTMMQGLELLAYFRNRAPLDDSGMPKDRFSAEMPDATLATLKIQPSEPRDSAVYFCASGLGVGGRKYYGYTFGSGTRLTVV.

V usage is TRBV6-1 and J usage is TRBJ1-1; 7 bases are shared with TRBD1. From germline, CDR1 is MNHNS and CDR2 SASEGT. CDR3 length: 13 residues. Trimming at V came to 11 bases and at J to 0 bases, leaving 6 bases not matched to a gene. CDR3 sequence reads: CAGGTVLNTEAFF. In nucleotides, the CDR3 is TGTGCCGGGGGGACAGTTTTGAACACTGAAGCTTTCTTT.

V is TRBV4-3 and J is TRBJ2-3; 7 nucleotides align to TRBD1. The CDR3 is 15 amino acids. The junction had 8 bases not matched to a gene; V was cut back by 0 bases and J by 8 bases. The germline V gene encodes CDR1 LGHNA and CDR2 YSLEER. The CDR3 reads CASSQESRGLITQYF. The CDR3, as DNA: TGCGCCAGCAGCCAAGAGAGTAGGGGGCTTATTACGCAGTATTTT.

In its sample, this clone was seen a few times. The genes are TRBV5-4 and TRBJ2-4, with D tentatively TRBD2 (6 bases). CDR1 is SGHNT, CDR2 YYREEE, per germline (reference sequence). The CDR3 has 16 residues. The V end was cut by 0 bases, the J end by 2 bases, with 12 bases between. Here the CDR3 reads CASSLAPGLSKNIQYF. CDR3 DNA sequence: TGTGCCAGCAGCTTGGCCCCGGGACTCTCCAAAAACATTCAGTACTTC.

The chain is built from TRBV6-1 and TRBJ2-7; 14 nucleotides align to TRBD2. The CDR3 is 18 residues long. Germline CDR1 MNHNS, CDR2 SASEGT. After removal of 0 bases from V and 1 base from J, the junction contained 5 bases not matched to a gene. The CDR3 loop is CASSEARGTSGSSYEQYF. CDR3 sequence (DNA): TGTGCCAGCAGTGAAGCGCGAGGGACTAGCGGGAGTTCCTACGAGCAGTACTTC.

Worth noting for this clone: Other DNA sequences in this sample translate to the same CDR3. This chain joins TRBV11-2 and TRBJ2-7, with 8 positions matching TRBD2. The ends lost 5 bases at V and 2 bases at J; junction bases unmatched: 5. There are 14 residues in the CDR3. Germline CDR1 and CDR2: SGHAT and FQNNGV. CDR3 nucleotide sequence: TGTGCCAGCAGCCTCGGACTAGCAGCCTACGAGCAGTACTTC. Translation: CASSLGLAAYEQYF.

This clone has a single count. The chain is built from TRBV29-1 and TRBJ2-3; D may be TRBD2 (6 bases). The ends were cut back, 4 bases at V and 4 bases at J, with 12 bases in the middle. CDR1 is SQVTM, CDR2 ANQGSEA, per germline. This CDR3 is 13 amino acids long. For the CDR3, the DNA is TGCAGCGTTGGCGATAGCGGATCAGATACGCAGTATTTT. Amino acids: CSVGDSGSDTQYF.

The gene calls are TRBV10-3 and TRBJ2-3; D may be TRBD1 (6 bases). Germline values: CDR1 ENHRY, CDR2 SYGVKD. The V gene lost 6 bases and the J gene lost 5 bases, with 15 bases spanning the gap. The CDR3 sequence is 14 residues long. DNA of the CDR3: TGTGCCATCAGCCGACAGGACCGGGGAGATACGCAGTATTTT. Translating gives CAISRQDRGDTQYF.